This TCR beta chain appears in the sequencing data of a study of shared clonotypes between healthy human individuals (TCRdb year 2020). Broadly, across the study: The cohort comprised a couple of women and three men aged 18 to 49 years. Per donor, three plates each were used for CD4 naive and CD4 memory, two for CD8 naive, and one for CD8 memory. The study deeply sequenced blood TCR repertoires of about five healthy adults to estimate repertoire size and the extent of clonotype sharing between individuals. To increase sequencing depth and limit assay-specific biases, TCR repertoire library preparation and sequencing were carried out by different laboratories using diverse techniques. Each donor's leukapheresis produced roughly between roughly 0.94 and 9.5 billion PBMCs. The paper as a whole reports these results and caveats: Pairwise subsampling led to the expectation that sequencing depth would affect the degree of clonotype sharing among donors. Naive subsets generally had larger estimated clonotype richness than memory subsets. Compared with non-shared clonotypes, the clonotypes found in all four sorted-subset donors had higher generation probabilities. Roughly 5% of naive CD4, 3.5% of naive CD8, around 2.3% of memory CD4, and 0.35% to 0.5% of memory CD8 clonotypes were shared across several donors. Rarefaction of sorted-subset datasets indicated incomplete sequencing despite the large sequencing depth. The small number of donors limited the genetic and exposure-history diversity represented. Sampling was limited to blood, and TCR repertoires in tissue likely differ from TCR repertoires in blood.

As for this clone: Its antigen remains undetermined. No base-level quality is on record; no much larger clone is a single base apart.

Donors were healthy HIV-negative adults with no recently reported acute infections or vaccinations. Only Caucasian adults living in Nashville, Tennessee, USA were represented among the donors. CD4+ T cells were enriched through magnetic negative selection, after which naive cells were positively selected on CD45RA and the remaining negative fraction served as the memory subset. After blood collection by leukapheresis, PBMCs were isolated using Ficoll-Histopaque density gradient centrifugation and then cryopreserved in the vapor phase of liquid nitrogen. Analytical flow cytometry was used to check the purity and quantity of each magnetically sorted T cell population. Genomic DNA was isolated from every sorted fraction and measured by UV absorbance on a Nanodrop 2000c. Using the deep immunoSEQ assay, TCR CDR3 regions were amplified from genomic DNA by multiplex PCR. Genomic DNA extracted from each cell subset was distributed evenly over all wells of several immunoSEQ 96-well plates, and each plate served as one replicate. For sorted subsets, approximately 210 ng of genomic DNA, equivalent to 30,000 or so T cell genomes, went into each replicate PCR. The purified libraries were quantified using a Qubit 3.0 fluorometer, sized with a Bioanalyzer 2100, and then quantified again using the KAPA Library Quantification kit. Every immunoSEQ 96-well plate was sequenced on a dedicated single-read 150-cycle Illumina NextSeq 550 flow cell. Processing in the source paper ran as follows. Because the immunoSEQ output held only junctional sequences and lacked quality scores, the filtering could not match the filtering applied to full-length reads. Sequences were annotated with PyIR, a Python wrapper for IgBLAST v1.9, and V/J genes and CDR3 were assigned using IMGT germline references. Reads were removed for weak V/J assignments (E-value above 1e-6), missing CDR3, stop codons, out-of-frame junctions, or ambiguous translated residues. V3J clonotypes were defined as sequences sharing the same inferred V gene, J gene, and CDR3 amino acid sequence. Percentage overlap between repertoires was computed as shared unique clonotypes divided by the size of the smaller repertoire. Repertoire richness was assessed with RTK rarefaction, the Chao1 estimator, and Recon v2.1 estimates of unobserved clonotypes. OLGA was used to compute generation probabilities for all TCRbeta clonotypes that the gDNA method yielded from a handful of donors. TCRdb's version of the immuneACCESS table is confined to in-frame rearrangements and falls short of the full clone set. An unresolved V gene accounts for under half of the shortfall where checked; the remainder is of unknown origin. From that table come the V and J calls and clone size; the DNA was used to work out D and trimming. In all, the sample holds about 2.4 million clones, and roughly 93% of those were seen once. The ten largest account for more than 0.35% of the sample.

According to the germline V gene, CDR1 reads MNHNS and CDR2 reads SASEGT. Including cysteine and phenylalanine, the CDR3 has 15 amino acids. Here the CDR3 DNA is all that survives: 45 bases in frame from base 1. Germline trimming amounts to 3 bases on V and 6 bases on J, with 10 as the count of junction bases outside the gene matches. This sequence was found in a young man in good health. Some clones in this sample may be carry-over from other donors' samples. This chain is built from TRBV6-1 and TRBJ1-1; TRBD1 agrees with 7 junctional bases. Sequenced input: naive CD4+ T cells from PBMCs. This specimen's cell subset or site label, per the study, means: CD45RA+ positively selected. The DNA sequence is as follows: TGTGCCAGCAGTGAGACAGGGTTAGGGATCGCTGAAGCTTTCTTT. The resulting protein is CASSETGLGIAEAFF.